The 4 T cell receptor beta chains presented below share a single source sample, sequenced in a study of blood T cell repertoires in COVID-19. Sequencing was performed with immunoSEQ multiplex PCR; in TCRdb, only in-frame clones are kept and a portion is missing. The sample lists about 350,000 clones; roughly 89% were seen once. The sample taken for sequencing was peripheral blood. Receptors originate from a woman aged 55-70 years with COVID-19, enrolled during active disease.

The CDR3 region is CASRTRGLDTEAFF. CDR3 DNA: TGTGCCAGCAGGACAAGGGGGCTAGACACTGAAGCTTTCTTT. The chain links TRBV6-4 to TRBJ1-1, with 7 bases matching TRBD1. Germline V CDR1 and CDR2: MRHNA, SNTAGT. The CDR3 covers 14 residues. The junction had 7 bases not matched to a gene; V was cut back by 6 bases and J by 3 bases.

J is TRBJ1-2 and V is TRBV5-6, with 7 bases matching TRBD1. With 5 bases clipped from V and 2 bases from J, the junction kept 9 bases outside the gene matches. This CDR3 has 15 amino acids. Germline loops: CDR1 SGHDT, CDR2 YYEEEE. The CDR3 loop is CASRPRGRINYGYTF. DNA of the CDR3: TGTGCCAGCAGACCAAGGGGGCGCATAAACTATGGCTACACCTTC.

The chain uses TRBV6-5 and TRBJ2-5; TRBD1 is a possible D gene (5 bases). Trimming removed 8 bases at V and 5 bases at J, with 21 bases between. From germline, CDR1 is MNHEY and CDR2 SVGAGI. This CDR3 has 15 residues. The CDR3 loop is CASLNSGASVETQYF. The CDR3 nucleotides are TGTGCCAGCCTTAACTCTGGGGCGTCGGTCGAGACCCAGTACTTC.

The rearrangement uses TRBV30 and TRBJ1-6, with a tentative D call TRBD1 (6 bases). V lost 2 bases, J lost 6 bases, and 8 bases lay in between. This CDR3 region has 13 residues. CDR1 GTSNPN and CDR2 SVGIG come from the germline V gene (reference sequence). As DNA, the CDR3 is TGTGCCTGGAGTCGGGGGGCTAATTCACCCCTCCACTTT. Translating it yields CAWSRGANSPLHF. The variable domain in full, with the rest retrieved from reference TRBV30 and TRBJ1-6, is SQTIHQWPATLVQPVGSPLSLECTVEGTSNPNLYWYRQAAGRGLQLLFYSVGIGQISSEVPQNLSASRPQDRQFILSSKKLLLSDSGFYLCAWSRGANSPLHFGNGTRLTVT.